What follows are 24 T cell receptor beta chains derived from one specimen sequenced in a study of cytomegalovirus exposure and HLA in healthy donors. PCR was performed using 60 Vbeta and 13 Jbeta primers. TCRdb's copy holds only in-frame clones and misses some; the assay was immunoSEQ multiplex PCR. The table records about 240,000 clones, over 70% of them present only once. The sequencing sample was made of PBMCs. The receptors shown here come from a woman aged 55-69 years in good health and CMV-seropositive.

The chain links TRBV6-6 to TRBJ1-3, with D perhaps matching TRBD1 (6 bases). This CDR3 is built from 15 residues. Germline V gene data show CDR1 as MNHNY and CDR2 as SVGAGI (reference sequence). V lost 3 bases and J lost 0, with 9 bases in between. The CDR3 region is CASSYTGNSGNTIYF. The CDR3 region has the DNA TGTGCCAGCAGTTATACAGGGAACTCTGGAAACACCATATATTTT.

The CDR3 region has the DNA TGTGCCAGCAGCTTAGTGGACAGGGCTAACACCGGGGAGCTGTTTTTT. This encodes CASSLVDRANTGELFF. V usage is TRBV11-2 and J usage is TRBJ2-2, with 8 positions matching TRBD1. Trimming cost V 1 base and J 2 bases; bases outside gene matches: 3. The CDR3 loop spans 16 amino acids. Germline loops: CDR1 SGHAT, CDR2 FQNNGV. Together with reference TRBV11-2 and TRBJ2-2, the CDR3 gives the full variable domain: EAGVAQSPRYKIIEKRQSVAFWCNPISGHATLYWYQQILGQGPKLLIQFQNNGVVDDSQLPKDRFSAERLKGVDSTLKIQPAKLEDSAVYLCASSLVDRANTGELFFGEGSRLTVL.

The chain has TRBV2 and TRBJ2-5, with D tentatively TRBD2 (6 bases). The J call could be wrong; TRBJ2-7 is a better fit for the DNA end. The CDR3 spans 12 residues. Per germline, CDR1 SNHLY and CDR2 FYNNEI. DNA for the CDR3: TGTGCCGGGGGGATCGAAAGGGCCGAGCAGTACTTC. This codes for CAGGIERAEQYF.

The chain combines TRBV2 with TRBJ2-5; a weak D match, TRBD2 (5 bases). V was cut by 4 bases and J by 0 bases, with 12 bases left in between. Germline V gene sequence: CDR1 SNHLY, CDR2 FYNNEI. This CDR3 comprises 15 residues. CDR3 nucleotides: TGTGCCAGCAGTGCACCGGGATGGTACCAAGAGACCCAGTACTTC. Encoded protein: CASSAPGWYQETQYF.

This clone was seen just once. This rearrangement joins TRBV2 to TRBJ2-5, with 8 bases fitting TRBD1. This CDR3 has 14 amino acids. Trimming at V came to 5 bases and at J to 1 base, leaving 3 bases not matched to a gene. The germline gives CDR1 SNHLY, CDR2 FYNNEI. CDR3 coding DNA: TGTGCCAGCAGTCAAACAGGGGGCCAAGAGACCCAGTACTTC. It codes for CASSQTGGQETQYF.

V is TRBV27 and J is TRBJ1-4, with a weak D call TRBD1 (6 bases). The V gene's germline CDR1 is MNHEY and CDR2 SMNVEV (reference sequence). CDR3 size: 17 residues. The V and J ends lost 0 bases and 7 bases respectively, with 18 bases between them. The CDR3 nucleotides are TGTGCCAGCAGTTTATCACGCTGGACAGCATCGAGTGAAAAACTGTTTTTT. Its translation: CASSLSRWTASSEKLFF.

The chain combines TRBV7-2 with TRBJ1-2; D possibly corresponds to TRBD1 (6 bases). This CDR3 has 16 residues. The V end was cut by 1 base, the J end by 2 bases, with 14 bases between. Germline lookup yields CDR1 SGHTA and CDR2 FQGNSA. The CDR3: CASSLVGPQGNYGYTF. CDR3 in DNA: TGTGCCAGCAGCTTAGTCGGTCCTCAGGGGAACTATGGCTACACCTTC.

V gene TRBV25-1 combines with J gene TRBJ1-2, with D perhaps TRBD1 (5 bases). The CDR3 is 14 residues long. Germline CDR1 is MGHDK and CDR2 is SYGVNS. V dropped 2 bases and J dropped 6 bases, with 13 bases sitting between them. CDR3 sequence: CASSEGRGGNGYTF. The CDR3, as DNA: TGTGCCAGCAGTGAAGGACGCGGGGGGAATGGCTACACCTTC.

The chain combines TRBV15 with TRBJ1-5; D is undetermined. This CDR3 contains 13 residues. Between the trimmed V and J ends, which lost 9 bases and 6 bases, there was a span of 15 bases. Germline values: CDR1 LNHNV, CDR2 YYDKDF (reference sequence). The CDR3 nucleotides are TGTGCCACGGCATCAGTGAGGTCTCAGCCCCAGCATTTT. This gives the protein CATASVRSQPQHF.

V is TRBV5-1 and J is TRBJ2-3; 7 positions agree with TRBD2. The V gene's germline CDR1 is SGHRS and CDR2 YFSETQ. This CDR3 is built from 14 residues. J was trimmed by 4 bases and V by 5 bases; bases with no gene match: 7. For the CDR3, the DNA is TGCGCCAGCAGTTGGGGGAGGGACTCAGATACGCAGTATTTT. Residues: CASSWGRDSDTQYF.

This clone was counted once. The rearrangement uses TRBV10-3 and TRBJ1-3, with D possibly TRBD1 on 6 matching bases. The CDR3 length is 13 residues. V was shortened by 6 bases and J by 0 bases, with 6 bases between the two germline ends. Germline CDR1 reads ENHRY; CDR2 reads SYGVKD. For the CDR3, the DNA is TGTGCCATCAGACAGGGCTCTGGAAACACCATATATTTT. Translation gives CAIRQGSGNTIYF.

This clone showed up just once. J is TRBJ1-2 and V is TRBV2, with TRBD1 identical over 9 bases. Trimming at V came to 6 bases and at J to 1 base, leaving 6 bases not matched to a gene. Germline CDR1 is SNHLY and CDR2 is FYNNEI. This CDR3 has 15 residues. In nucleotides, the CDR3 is TGTGCCAGCAGCCCGGGACAGGGATTTAACTATGGCTACACCTTC. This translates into CASSPGQGFNYGYTF.

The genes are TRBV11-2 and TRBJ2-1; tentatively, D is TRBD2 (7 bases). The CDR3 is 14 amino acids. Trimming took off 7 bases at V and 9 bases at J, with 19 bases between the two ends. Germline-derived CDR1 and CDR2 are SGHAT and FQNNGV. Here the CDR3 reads CASTPRGGVGEQFF. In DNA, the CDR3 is TGTGCCAGCACCCCGAGGGGGGGCGTGGGTGAGCAGTTCTTC.

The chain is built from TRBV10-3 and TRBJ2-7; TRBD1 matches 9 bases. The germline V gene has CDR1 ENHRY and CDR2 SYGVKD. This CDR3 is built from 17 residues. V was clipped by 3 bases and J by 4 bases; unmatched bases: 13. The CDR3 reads CAISDPGRQGVRYEQYF. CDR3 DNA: TGTGCCATCAGTGACCCGGGTAGACAGGGGGTGAGGTACGAGCAGTACTTC.

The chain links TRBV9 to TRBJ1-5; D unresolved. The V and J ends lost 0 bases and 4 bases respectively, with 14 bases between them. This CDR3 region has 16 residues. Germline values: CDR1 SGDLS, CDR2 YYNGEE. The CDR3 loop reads CASSVDGEPSNQPQHF. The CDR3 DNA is TGTGCCAGCAGCGTAGACGGGGAGCCGAGTAATCAGCCCCAGCATTTT.

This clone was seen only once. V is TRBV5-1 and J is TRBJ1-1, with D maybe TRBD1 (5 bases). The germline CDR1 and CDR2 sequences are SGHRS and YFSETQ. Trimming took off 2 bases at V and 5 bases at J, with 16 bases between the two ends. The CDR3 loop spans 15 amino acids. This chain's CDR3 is CASSLGGAGYTEAFF. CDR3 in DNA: TGCGCCAGCAGCTTAGGAGGGGCGGGTTATACTGAAGCTTTCTTT.

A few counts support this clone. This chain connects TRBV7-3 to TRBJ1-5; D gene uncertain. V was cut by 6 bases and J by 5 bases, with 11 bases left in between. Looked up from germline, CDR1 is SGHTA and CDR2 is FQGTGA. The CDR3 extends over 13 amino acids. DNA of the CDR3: TGTGCCAGCAGTCTTTCAGCGCATCAGCCCCAGCATTTT. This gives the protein CASSLSAHQPQHF.

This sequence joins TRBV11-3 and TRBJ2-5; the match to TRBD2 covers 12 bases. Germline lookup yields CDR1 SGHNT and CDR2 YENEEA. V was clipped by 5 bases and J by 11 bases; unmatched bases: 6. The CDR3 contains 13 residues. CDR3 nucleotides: TGTGCCAGCAGCCCGGGGACTAGCGGGCCGCAGTACTTC. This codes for CASSPGTSGPQYF.

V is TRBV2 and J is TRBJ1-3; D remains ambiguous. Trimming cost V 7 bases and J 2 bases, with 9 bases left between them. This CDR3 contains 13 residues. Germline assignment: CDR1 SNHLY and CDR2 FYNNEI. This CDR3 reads CASTFSAGNTIYF. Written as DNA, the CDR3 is TGTGCCAGCACTTTCTCGGCTGGAAACACCATATATTTT.

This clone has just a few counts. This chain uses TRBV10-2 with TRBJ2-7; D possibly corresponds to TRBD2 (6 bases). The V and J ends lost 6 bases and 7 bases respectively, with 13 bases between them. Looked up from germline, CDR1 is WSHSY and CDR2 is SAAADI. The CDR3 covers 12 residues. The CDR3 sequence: CASRPEGGEQYF. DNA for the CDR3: TGCGCCAGCAGGCCAGAAGGAGGGGAGCAGTACTTC.

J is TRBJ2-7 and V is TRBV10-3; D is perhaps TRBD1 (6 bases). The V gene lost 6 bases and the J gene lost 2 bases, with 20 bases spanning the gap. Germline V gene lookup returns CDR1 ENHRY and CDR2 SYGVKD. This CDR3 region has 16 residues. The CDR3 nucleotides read TGTGCCATCAGCCTGTTCGCGGACAGCAAGACCTACGAGCAGTACTTC. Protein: CAISLFADSKTYEQYF.

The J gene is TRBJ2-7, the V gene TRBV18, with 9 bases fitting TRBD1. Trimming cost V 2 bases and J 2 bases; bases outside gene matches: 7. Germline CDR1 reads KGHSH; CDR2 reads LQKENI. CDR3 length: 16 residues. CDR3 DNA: TGTGCCAGCTCACCATACCGGGACAGGGTAACCTACGAGCAGTACTTC. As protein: CASSPYRDRVTYEQYF. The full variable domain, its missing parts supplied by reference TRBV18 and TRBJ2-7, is NAGVMQNPRHLVRRRGQEARLRCSPMKGHSHVYWYRQLPEEGLKFMVYLQKENIIDESGMPKERFSAEFPKEGPSILRIQQVVRGDSAAYFCASSPYRDRVTYEQYFGPGTRLTVT.

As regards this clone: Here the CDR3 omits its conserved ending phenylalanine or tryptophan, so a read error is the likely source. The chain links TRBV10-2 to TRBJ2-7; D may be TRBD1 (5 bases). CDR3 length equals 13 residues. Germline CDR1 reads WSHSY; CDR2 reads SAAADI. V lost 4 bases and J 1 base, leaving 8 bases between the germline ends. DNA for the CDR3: TGCGCCAGCAGTGTGCAGGGTTCCTACGAGCAGTACTCC. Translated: CASSVQGSYEQYS.

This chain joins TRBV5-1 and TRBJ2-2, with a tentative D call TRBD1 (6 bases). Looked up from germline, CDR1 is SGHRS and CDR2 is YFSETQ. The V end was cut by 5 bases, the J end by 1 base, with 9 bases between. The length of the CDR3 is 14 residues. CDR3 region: CASSWTVNTGELFF. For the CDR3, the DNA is TGCGCCAGCAGTTGGACAGTGAACACCGGGGAGCTGTTTTTT.